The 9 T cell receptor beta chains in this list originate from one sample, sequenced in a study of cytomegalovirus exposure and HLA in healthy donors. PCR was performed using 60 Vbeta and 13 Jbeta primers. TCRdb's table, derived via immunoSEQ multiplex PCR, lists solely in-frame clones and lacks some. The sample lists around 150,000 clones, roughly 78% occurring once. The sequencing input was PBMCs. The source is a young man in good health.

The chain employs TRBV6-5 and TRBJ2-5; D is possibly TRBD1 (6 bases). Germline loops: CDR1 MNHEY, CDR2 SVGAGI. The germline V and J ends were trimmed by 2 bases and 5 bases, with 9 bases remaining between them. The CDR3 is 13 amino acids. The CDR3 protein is CASSYGGLETQYF. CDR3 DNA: TGTGCCAGCAGTTACGGGGGCTTGGAGACCCAGTACTTC.

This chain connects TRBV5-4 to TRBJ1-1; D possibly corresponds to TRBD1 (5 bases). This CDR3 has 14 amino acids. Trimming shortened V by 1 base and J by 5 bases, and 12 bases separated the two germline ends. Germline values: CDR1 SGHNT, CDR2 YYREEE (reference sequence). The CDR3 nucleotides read TGTGCCAGCAGCTTGTGGGGCGCGGAAACTGAAGCTTTCTTT. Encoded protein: CASSLWGAETEAFF.

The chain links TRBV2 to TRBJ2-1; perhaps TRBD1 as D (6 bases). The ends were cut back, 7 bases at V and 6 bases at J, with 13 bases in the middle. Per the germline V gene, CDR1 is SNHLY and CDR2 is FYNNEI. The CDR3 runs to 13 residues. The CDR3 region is CASTRTAANEQFF. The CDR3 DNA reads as TGTGCCAGCACCCGGACAGCCGCCAATGAGCAGTTCTTC.

Here the CDR3 reads CASSLDSLYEQYF. In nucleotides, the CDR3 is TGTGCCAGCAGCCTGGACTCGCTCTACGAGCAGTACTTC. The genes are TRBV14 and TRBJ2-7; tentative D call: TRBD2 (5 bases). V lost 4 bases and J 3 bases, leaving 10 bases between the germline ends. CDR3 length equals 13 residues. Germline V gene data show CDR1 as SGHDN and CDR2 as FVKESK.

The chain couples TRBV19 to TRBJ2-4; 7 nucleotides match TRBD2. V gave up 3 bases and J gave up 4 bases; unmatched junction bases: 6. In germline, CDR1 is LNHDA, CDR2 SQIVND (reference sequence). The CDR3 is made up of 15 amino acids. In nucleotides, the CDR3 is TGTGCCAGTAGTATGGGACTATCTAAAAAAAACATTCAGTACTTC. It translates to CASSMGLSKKNIQYF.

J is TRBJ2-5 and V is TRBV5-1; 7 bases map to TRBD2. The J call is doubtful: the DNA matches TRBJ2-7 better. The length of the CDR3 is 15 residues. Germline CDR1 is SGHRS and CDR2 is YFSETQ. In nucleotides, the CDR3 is TGCGCCAGCAGATTCTTCGGGGGGAGATCCTACGAGCAGTACTTC. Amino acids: CASRFFGGRSYEQYF.

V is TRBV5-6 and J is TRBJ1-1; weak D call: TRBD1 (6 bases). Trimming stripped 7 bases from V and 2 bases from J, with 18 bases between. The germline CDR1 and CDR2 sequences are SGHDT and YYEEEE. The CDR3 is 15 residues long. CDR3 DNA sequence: TGTGCCAGCGGCCAAGTTCTGGACAGTAACACTGAAGCTTTCTTT. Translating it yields CASGQVLDSNTEAFF.

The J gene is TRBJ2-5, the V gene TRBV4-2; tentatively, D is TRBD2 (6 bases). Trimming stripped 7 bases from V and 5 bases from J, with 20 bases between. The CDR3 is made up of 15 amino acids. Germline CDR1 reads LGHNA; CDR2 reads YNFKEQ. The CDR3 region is CASKKKGAGRETQYF. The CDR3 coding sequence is TGTGCCAGCAAAAAAAAAGGGGCAGGGAGGGAGACCCAGTACTTC.

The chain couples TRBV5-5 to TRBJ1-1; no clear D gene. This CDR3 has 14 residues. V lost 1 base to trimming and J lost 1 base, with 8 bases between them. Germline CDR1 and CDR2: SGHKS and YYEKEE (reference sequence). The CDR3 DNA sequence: TGTGCCAGCAGCTTGTATGACTCGAACACTGAAGCTTTCTTT. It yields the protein CASSLYDSNTEAFF.